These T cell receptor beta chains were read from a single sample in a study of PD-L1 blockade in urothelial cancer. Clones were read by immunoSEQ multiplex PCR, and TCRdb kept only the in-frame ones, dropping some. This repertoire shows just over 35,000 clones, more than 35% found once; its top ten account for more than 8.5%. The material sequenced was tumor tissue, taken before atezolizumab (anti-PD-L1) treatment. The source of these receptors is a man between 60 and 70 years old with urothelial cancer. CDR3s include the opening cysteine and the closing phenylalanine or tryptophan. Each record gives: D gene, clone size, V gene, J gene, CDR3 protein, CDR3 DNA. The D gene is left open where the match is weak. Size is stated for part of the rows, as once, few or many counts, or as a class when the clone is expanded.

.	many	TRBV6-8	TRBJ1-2	CASSASGLRGYTF	TGTGCCAGCAGTGCTTCGGGGCTGAGAGGCTACACCTTC
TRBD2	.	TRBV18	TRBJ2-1	CASSKLAGGVNEQFF	TGTGCCAGCTCAAAACTAGCGGGGGGGGTCAATGAGCAGTTCTTC
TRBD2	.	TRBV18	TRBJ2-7	CASSTSGGDNEQYF	TGTGCCAGCTCGACTAGCGGGGGGGACAACGAGCAGTACTTC
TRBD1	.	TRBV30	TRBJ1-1	CACQPGQGHEAFF	TGTGCCTGCCAACCAGGACAGGGTCACGAAGCTTTCTTT
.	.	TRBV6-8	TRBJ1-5	CASSDPRQPQHF	TGTGCCAGCAGTGATCCAAGGCAGCCCCAGCATTTT
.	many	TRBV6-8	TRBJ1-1	CAISVGGSNTEAFF	TGTGCCATCAGTGTGGGGGGGTCGAACACTGAAGCTTTCTTT
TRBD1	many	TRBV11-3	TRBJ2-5	CASSGHRGREETQYF	TGTGCCAGCAGCGGCCACAGGGGGCGCGAGGAGACCCAGTACTTC
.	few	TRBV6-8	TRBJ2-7	CASSYGYADSEQYF	TGTGCCAGCAGTTACGGTTATGCGGATAGTGAGCAGTACTTC
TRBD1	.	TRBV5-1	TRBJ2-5	CASSLGGQGETQYF	TGCGCCAGCAGCTTGGGTGGACAGGGGGAGACCCAGTACTTC
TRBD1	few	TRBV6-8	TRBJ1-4	CASTGQGAGEKLFF	TGTGCCAGCACCGGACAGGGGGCTGGGGAAAAACTGTTTTTT
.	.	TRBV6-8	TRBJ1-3	CASSRAADSGNTIYF	TGTGCCAGCAGTCGAGCGGCGGACAGTGGAAACACCATATATTTT
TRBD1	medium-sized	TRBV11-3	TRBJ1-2	CASSPRTGGDYGYTF	TGTGCCAGCAGCCCAAGGACAGGGGGCGACTATGGCTACACCTTC
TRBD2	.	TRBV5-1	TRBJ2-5	CASSRRAGEETQYF	TGCGCCAGCAGCCGTCGAGCGGGGGAAGAGACCCAGTACTTC
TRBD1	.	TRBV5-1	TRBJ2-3	CASSLGDRGPGSTDTQYF	TGCGCCAGCAGCTTGGGGGACAGGGGGCCAGGGAGCACAGATACGCAGTATTTT
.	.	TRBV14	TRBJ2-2	CASKPSSGVHTGELFF	TGTGCCAGCAAGCCCTCCTCGGGCGTACACACCGGGGAGCTGTTTTTT
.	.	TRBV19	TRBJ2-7	CASSTQEGYYEQYF	TGTGCCAGTAGCACCCAGGAGGGGTACTACGAGCAGTACTTC
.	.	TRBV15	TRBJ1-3	CATSSREGTRGNTIYF	TGTGCCACCAGCAGCCGAGAGGGGACCCGAGGAAACACCATATATTTT
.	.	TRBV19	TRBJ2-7	CASGSNLYEQYF	TGTGCCAGTGGGTCGAATCTATACGAGCAGTACTTC
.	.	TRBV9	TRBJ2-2	CASSPSYGAGTGELFF	TGTGCCAGCAGCCCCTCGTACGGGGCCGGGACCGGGGAGCTGTTTTTT
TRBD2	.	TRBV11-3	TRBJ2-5	CASSLPGGSRETQYF	TGTGCCAGCAGCTTACCTGGCGGGAGTCGGGAGACCCAGTACTTC
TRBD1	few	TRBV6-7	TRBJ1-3	CASTTDRASGNTIYF	TGTGCCAGCACCACCGACAGGGCATCTGGAAACACCATATATTTT
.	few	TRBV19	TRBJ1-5	CASRTAGTVNQPQHF	TGTGCCAGTAGAACCGCGGGGACGGTAAATCAGCCCCAGCATTTT
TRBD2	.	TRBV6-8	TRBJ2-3	CASSYSMGGSEDTQYF	TGTGCCAGCAGTTACTCGATGGGGGGGAGTGAGGATACGCAGTATTTT
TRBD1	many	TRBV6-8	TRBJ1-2	CASTRTDRGNNYGYTF	TGTGCCAGCACCCGAACAGACAGGGGTAATAACTATGGCTACACCTTC
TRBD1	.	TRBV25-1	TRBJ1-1	CASSESGTGNTEAFF	TGTGCCAGCAGTGAATCCGGGACAGGGAACACTGAAGCTTTCTTT
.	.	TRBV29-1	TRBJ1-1	CSVLSDGTEAFF	TGCAGCGTTTTGTCGGACGGGACTGAAGCTTTCTTT
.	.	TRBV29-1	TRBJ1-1	CSVGPMNTEAFF	TGCAGCGTTGGTCCGATGAACACTGAAGCTTTCTTT
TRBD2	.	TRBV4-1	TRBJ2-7	CASSHRGDEQYF	TGCGCCAGCAGCCATCGGGGGGACGAGCAGTACTTC
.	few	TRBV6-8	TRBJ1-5	CASSGPHGLSNQPQHF	TGTGCCAGCAGCGGACCGCATGGGCTTAGCAATCAGCCCCAGCATTTT
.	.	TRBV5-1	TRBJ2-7	CASSLVGTASYEQYF	TGCGCCAGCAGCTTGGTTGGGACGGCCTCCTACGAGCAGTACTTC
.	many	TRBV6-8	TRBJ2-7	CASRYGTDPYEQYF	TGTGCCAGCAGATATGGGACGGACCCCTACGAGCAGTACTTC
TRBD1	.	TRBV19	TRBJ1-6	CASRPPGTGGAVGYNSPLHF	TGTGCCAGTAGGCCCCCCGGGACAGGGGGCGCCGTCGGCTATAATTCACCCCTCCACTTT
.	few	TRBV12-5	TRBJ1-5	CATKRTGGGGQPQHF	TGTGCCACCAAGCGTACGGGGGGCGGCGGTCAGCCCCAGCATTTT
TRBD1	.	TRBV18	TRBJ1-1	CASSPLQGEAFF	TGTGCCAGCTCACCTCTACAGGGGGAAGCTTTCTTT
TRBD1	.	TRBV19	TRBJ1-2	CATRGRGDGYTF	TGTGCCACCCGGGGCAGGGGGGACGGCTACACCTTC
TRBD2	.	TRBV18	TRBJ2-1	CASSPGRLAGLEREQFF	TGTGCCAGCTCACCGGGTAGACTAGCGGGACTGGAACGGGAGCAGTTCTTC
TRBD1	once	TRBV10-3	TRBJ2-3	CASSEGQGADTQYF	TGTGCCAGCAGTGAGGGACAGGGGGCAGATACGCAGTATTTT
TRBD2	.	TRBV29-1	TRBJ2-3	CSVLSGSGLDTQYF	TGCAGCGTTCTTAGCGGGAGTGGGTTAGATACGCAGTATTTT
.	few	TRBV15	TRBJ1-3	CATSRSGIGNTIYF	TGTGCCACCAGCAGATCGGGGATTGGAAACACCATATATTTT
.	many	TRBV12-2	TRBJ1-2	CASSKDSEFNYGYTF	TGTGCCAGTTCGAAGGACAGTGAGTTTAACTATGGCTACACCTTC
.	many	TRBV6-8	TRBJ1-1	CASSPIWDTEAFF	TGTGCCAGCAGTCCTATTTGGGACACTGAAGCTTTCTTT
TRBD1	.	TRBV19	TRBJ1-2	CASSPTGANYGYTF	TGTGCCAGTAGCCCCACAGGGGCTAACTATGGCTACACCTTC
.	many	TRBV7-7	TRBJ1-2	CASSFFDPSANYGYTF	TGTGCCAGCAGCTTCTTCGATCCAAGCGCTAACTATGGCTACACCTTC
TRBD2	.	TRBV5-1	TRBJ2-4	CASSQTSGSLAKNIQYF	TGCGCCAGCAGCCAGACTAGCGGCTCTCTAGCCAAAAACATTCAGTACTTC
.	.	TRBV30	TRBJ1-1	CAWSSLNTEAFF	TGTGCCTGGAGTTCCCTGAACACTGAAGCTTTCTTT